The 29 T cell receptor beta chains given below trace back to one sample, sequenced in a study of Ad26.COV2.S vaccination and SARS-CoV-2 variants. Libraries were prepared by immunoSEQ multiplex PCR; TCRdb keeps only in-frame clonotypes and omits some of them. The repertoire holds roughly 380,000 clones, with roughly 94% as singletons. Here the sequenced sample was peripheral blood, taken after recovery from COVID-19. The receptors stem from a human donor who had recovered from COVID-19.

V usage is TRBV15 and J usage is TRBJ1-1, with 7 positions matching TRBD1. V dropped 5 bases and J dropped 4; count of bases not matched to a gene: 7. This CDR3 comprises 14 residues. Germline CDR1 LNHNV, CDR2 YYDKDF (reference sequence). CDR3 coding DNA: TGTGCCACCAGCCCCCGACAGGGCGGCACTGAAGCTTTCTTT. Translated: CATSPRQGGTEAFF.

V and J are TRBV25-1 and TRBJ1-3; D not certain. Germline CDR1 reads MGHDK; CDR2 reads SYGVNS. This CDR3 is 15 amino acids long. Trimming cost V 3 bases and J 2 bases, with 11 bases left between them. Here the CDR3 reads CASSDQAQTGNTIYF. As DNA, the CDR3 is TGTGCCAGCAGTGATCAGGCCCAGACTGGAAACACCATATATTTT.

This clone has a single count. No DNA is shown, since the ends of the CDR3 on it are uncertain; the CDR3 is the one TCRdb lists. This rearrangement joins TRBV6-5 to TRBJ2-6. The CDR3 length is 13 residues, termini included. Germline loops: CDR1 MNHEY, CDR2 SVGAGI. CDR3: CASILAGANVLTF.

This chain connects TRBV4-2 to TRBJ2-7; weak D call: TRBD1 (5 bases). This CDR3 region has 13 residues. Per germline, CDR1 LGHNA and CDR2 YNFKEQ. V was cut by 4 bases and J by 0 bases, with 7 bases left in between. The CDR3 region is CASSPTVSYEQYF. CDR3 in DNA: TGTGCCAGCAGCCCGACAGTCTCCTACGAGCAGTACTTC.

This chain joins TRBV9 and TRBJ2-2, with 8 bases fitting TRBD2. The V and J ends lost 2 bases and 4 bases, in that order; junction bases with no gene match: 7. Germline loops: CDR1 SGDLS, CDR2 YYNGEE. The CDR3 has 16 amino acids. The CDR3 bases are TGTGCCAGCAGCGTCCATAGCGGGGTAGGCACCGGGGAGCTGTTTTTT. Translation: CASSVHSGVGTGELFF.

The chain carries TRBV24-1 and TRBJ2-2, with D hard to call. The CDR3 contains 12 residues. The V end lost 5 bases, the J end lost 4 bases, and 4 bases lay between the germline ends. Per germline, CDR1 KGHDR and CDR2 SFDVKD. The CDR3 is CATSASTGELFF. For the CDR3, the DNA is TGTGCCACCAGTGCCTCCACCGGGGAGCTGTTTTTT.

This chain joins TRBV6-6 and TRBJ1-1; D perhaps matches TRBD1 (6 bases). The CDR3 contains 14 residues. CDR1 is MNHNY, CDR2 SVGAGI, per germline (reference sequence). With 6 bases removed from V and 7 bases from J, the gap between germline ends came to 18 bases. CDR3 in amino acids: CASSPGGGLHEAFF. As DNA, the CDR3 is TGTGCCAGCAGCCCTGGGGGCGGACTACATGAAGCTTTCTTT.

The J gene is TRBJ2-5, the V gene TRBV27, with D possibly matching TRBD1 (5 bases). Trimming stripped 10 bases from V and 7 bases from J, with 28 bases between. Germline V CDR1 and CDR2: MNHEY, SMNVEV (reference sequence). The CDR3 extends over 16 amino acids. This chain's CDR3 is CAKFLSGGAPHRTQYF. In DNA, the CDR3 is TGTGCCAAATTCCTATCCGGTGGGGCACCCCATCGGACCCAGTACTTC.

The table lists this clone with a count of one. The genes are TRBV6-2 or TRBV6-3 and TRBJ1-1, with D uncertain. With 2 bases removed from V and 5 bases from J, the gap between germline ends came to 9 bases. The CDR3 consists of 13 residues. Germline CDR1 and CDR2: MNHEY and SVGEGT. Written as DNA, the CDR3 is TGTGCCAGCAGTTACATGATTGTAACTGAAGCTTTCTTT. Translation gives CASSYMIVTEAFF.

The J gene is TRBJ2-7, the V gene TRBV6-5; 7 bases match TRBD1. Unmatched junction bases numbered 6, after V lost 2 bases and J lost 5 bases. Germline CDR1 and CDR2: MNHEY and SVGAGI. This CDR3 spans 14 amino acids. The CDR3 reads CASSYRDSLHEQYF. The DNA of the CDR3 is TGTGCCAGCAGTTACAGGGACAGCCTCCACGAGCAGTACTTC.

This clone was observed once. The V call is TRBV27, the J call TRBJ2-3; the D is unclear. V was shortened by 0 bases and J by 4 bases, with 2 bases between the two germline ends. In germline, CDR1 is MNHEY, CDR2 SMNVEV (reference sequence). The CDR3 runs 12 residues. The CDR3 here is CASSLSADTQYF. The DNA for the CDR3 is TGTGCCAGCAGTTTATCCGCAGATACGCAGTATTTT.

The V and J genes are TRBV7-9 and TRBJ2-5; D unclear. This CDR3 region has 15 residues. The germline CDR1 and CDR2 sequences are SEHNR and FQNEAQ (reference sequence). V dropped 0 bases and J dropped 4 bases, with 12 bases sitting between them. The DNA for the CDR3 is TGTGCCAGCAGCTTAGCGCCGACATTGGGAGAGACCCAGTACTTC. Amino acids: CASSLAPTLGETQYF. The variable domain in full, with the rest retrieved from reference TRBV7-9 and TRBJ2-5, is DTGVSQNPRHKITKRGQNVTFRCDPISEHNRLYWYRQTLGQGPEFLTYFQNEAQLEKSRLLSDRFSAERPKGSFSTLEIQRTEQGDSAMYLCASSLAPTLGETQYFGPGTRLLVL.

The rearrangement joins TRBV27 to TRBJ2-7, with 8 bases lining up with TRBD1. This CDR3 contains 15 residues. CDR1 MNHEY and CDR2 SMNVEV come from the germline V gene (reference sequence). V gave up 4 bases and J gave up 3 bases; unmatched junction bases: 8. The CDR3: CASSSSTGVHYEQYF. In DNA, the CDR3 is TGTGCCAGCAGTTCGTCGACAGGGGTGCACTACGAGCAGTACTTC.

The chain joins TRBV5-5 to TRBJ2-7; D may be TRBD1 or TRBD2 (5 bases each). The ends were cut back, 0 bases at V and 1 base at J, with 14 bases in the middle. CDR1 and CDR2 from the germline V gene are SGHKS and YYEKEE (reference sequence). The CDR3 is 16 residues long. The CDR3 sequence is CASSLGLAGSSYEQYF. The CDR3 DNA is TGTGCCAGCAGCTTGGGTCTGGCAGGGAGTTCCTACGAGCAGTACTTC.

This rearrangement joins TRBV6-5 to TRBJ2-1; 10 positions agree with TRBD1. V lost 8 bases to trimming and J lost 8 bases; unmatched junction nucleotides: 12. CDR1 is MNHEY, CDR2 SVGAGI, per germline. This CDR3 is 15 amino acids long. In nucleotides, the CDR3 is TGTGCCAGCGGGTCACCCGGGACAGGGGTTCATGAGCAGTTCTTC. Protein product: CASGSPGTGVHEQFF.

The chain couples TRBV7-2 to TRBJ2-1; tentative D call: TRBD2 (6 bases). Germline V gene lookup returns CDR1 SGHTA and CDR2 FQGNSA. With 0 bases removed from V and 2 bases from J, the gap between germline ends came to 8 bases. CDR3 length: 15 residues. Here the CDR3 reads CASSLAAGPYNEQFF. DNA of the CDR3: TGTGCCAGCAGCTTAGCCGCGGGGCCCTACAATGAGCAGTTCTTC.

The chain has TRBV28 and TRBJ1-1; D is perhaps TRBD1 (5 bases). CDR3 length: 18 amino acids. The V gene lost 6 bases and the J gene lost 2 bases, with 25 bases spanning the gap. CDR1 and CDR2 (germline): MDHEN, SYDVKM. The CDR3, as DNA: TGTGCCAGCAGCTTCGGCCCCGGCGGGGGGAAGGTTAACACTGAAGCTTTCTTT. It encodes CASSFGPGGGKVNTEAFF.

This rearrangement joins TRBV9 to TRBJ2-2, with 8 bases fitting TRBD1. There are 16 residues in the CDR3. The V and J ends lost 3 bases and 6 bases, in that order; junction bases with no gene match: 10. Germline V gives CDR1 SGDLS, CDR2 YYNGEE. The CDR3 reads CASSAGTGAKAGELFF. CDR3 DNA sequence: TGTGCCAGCAGCGCCGGGACAGGTGCAAAGGCCGGGGAGCTGTTTTTT. Based on the CDR3 plus reference TRBV9 and TRBJ2-2, the full variable domain is DSGVTQTPKHLITATGQRVTLRCSPRSGDLSVYWYQQSLDQGLQFLIQYYNGEERAKGNILERFSAQQFPDLHSELNLSSLELGDSALYFCASSAGTGAKAGELFFGEGSRLTVL.

This chain joins TRBV19 and TRBJ1-2; the D is unclear. The CDR3 loop spans 13 amino acids. Germline CDR1 is LNHDA and CDR2 is SQIVND (reference sequence). The V gene lost 8 bases and the J gene lost 4 bases, with 14 bases spanning the gap. The CDR3 loop reads CASRGQRVYGYTF. CDR3 in DNA: TGTGCCAGTCGAGGGCAGAGAGTCTATGGCTACACCTTC.

This chain links TRBV5-4 with TRBJ1-2; D remains ambiguous. The CDR3 covers 14 residues. Germline values: CDR1 SGHNT, CDR2 YYREEE (reference sequence). V lost 5 bases and J 0 bases, leaving 11 bases between the germline ends. CDR3 DNA: TGTGCCAGCAGATCCATCGGGGCTAACTATGGCTACACCTTC. Amino acid sequence: CASRSIGANYGYTF. Using reference TRBV5-4 and TRBJ1-2 for the parts outside the CDR3, the full variable domain is ETGVTQSPTHLIKTRGQQVTLRCSSQSGHNTVSWYQQALGQGPQFIFQYYREEENGRGNFPPRFSGLQFPNYSSELNVNALELDDSALYLCASRSIGANYGYTFGSGTRLTVV.

This clone turned up a few times. The chain is built from TRBV6-4 and TRBJ2-7; tentative D call: TRBD2 (5 bases). The CDR3 is 13 residues long. From germline, CDR1 is MRHNA and CDR2 SNTAGT. V was shortened by 2 bases and J by 10 bases, with 15 bases between the two germline ends. The CDR3 spells CASSDGRAGGQYF. The DNA for the CDR3 is TGTGCCAGCAGTGACGGACGGGCGGGTGGTCAGTACTTC.

This rearrangement joins TRBV6-1 to TRBJ1-5, with TRBD1 matching 9 bases. The J segment lost 1 base and the V segment lost 1 base, leaving 14 bases of the junction unmatched. The CDR3 loop spans 20 amino acids. Germline V gene sequence: CDR1 MNHNS, CDR2 SASEGT. The CDR3, as DNA: TGTGCCAGCAGTGAAGGGGGACAGGGACGTCTCCTGTGGAGCAATCAGCCCCAGCATTTT. Residues: CASSEGGQGRLLWSNQPQHF.

CDR3 loop: CAISGAESGANVLTF. The CDR3 DNA sequence: TGTGCCATCAGTGGGGCGGAGTCTGGGGCCAACGTCCTGACTTTC. The chain couples TRBV10-3 to TRBJ2-6; D ambiguous. V dropped 4 bases and J dropped 1 base, with 8 bases sitting between them. This CDR3 has 15 residues. From germline, CDR1 is ENHRY and CDR2 SYGVKD.

V gene TRBV6-2 or TRBV6-3 combines with J gene TRBJ1-2, with 10 bases fitting TRBD1. Germline CDR1 MNHEY, CDR2 SVGEGT. Trimming cost V 3 bases and J 4 bases; bases outside gene matches: 14. There are 18 residues in the CDR3. CDR3 sequence: CASSYSRTGGNGGYGYTF. CDR3 nucleotide sequence: TGTGCCAGCAGTTATTCACGGACAGGGGGAAATGGAGGCTATGGCTACACCTTC.

V usage is TRBV13 and J usage is TRBJ2-7; 11 bases align to TRBD1. Germline CDR1 reads PRHDT; CDR2 reads FYEKMQ (reference sequence). V shed 5 bases and J 5 bases; nucleotides not matched to a gene: 11. CDR3 length: 16 residues. The DNA for the CDR3 is TGTGCCAGCAGCAGAAGATCCGGGACAGGGGGTAACGAGCAGTACTTC. The encoded protein is CASSRRSGTGGNEQYF.

V is TRBV9 and J is TRBJ2-1; 7 bases align to TRBD2. Trimming cost V 4 bases and J 4 bases; bases outside gene matches: 14. Germline V gene data show CDR1 as SGDLS and CDR2 as YYNGEE. The CDR3 is 17 amino acids. The CDR3 reads CASSPFGGGLNYNEQFF. Written as DNA, the CDR3 is TGTGCCAGCAGCCCTTTTGGGGGGGGATTGAATTACAATGAGCAGTTCTTC.

The chain joins TRBV2 to TRBJ2-5, with a possible D match to TRBD1 (7 bases). Germline V gene lookup returns CDR1 SNHLY and CDR2 FYNNEI. The CDR3 length is 14 residues. Trimming pared 6 bases from V and 5 bases from J, leaving 16 bases between. The CDR3 DNA reads TGTGCCAGCAGGAGGACAGGAGGGTCGGAGACCCAGTACTTC. Amino acid sequence: CASRRTGGSETQYF.

The chain joins TRBV5-1 to TRBJ2-3; D remains unclear. Germline-derived CDR1 and CDR2 are SGHRS and YFSETQ. This CDR3 is built from 13 residues. Trimming took 0 bases from V and 6 from J, leaving 8 bases between them. For the CDR3, the DNA is TGCGCCAGCAGCTTGGCCGTTAGGGATACGCAGTATTTT. Translating gives CASSLAVRDTQYF.

The rearrangement joins TRBV4-1 to TRBJ1-2; maybe TRBD1 (5 bases). This CDR3 is built from 13 residues. The V and J ends lost 5 bases and 8 bases respectively, with 15 bases between them. Germline assignment: CDR1 MGHRA and CDR2 YSYEKL. The CDR3 DNA reads TGCGCCAGCAGCGCGAATGGGGCTCAGGGCTACACCTTC. This translates into CASSANGAQGYTF.